The next 15 T cell receptor beta chains were all read from a single sample in a study of blood T cells in healthy people across ages. Using a J-beta primer mix together with a sample-barcoded 5' primer, a second PCR was run for about 6 to 11 cycles. TCRdb recomputed calls from the 5' RACE reads with MiXCR, one row per CDR3 protein. The table has roughly 1,300,000 distinct CDR3 sequences, 59% seen once. Specimen: blood. The receptors come from a young man in good health.

The CDR3 region has the DNA TGTGCCAGCAGCCCAGATGTACCCGGCCACCACGAGCAGTACTTC. It yields the protein CASSPDVPGHHEQYF. The J gene is TRBJ2-7, the V gene TRBV7-6; D unclear. V was trimmed by 5 bases and J by 5 bases, leaving 19 bases between them. This CDR3 region has 15 residues. CDR1 is SGHVS, CDR2 FNYEAQ, per germline.

V usage is TRBV4-1 and J usage is TRBJ2-7; a possible D gene is TRBD1 (6 bases). This CDR3 has 16 residues. V lost 3 bases and J 0 bases, leaving 15 bases between the germline ends. Germline values: CDR1 MGHRA, CDR2 YSYEKL. In DNA form, the CDR3 reads TGCGCCAGCAGCCAGGCAGACAGGACCAGCTCCTACGAGCAGTACTTC. It translates to CASSQADRTSSYEQYF.

This clonotype has a handful of counts. This chain connects TRBV29-1 to TRBJ2-1; 10 nucleotides match TRBD2. This CDR3 contains 14 residues. Germline CDR1 and CDR2: SQVTM and ANQGSEA. Germline trimming cut 7 bases from V and 2 bases from J; bases unmatched to any gene: 5. DNA of the CDR3: TGCAGCGAAGCGGGGGGGCAAACCTACAATGAGCAGTTCTTC. It codes for CSEAGGQTYNEQFF.

This clonotype was counted between two and nine times. The chain combines TRBV4-2 with TRBJ2-7, with D unresolved. V lost 0 bases, J lost 3 bases, and 12 bases lay in between. This CDR3 has 15 residues. Germline V lookup: CDR1 LGHNA, CDR2 YNFKEQ. DNA of the CDR3: TGTGCCAGCAGCCAAGACAGGATTTGGAGCTACGAGCAGTACTTC. Translation: CASSQDRIWSYEQYF.

The rearrangement joins TRBV29-1 to TRBJ2-7; TRBD2 matches at 8 bases. The J call may be incorrect, as the DNA end agrees better with TRBJ2-5. Germline CDR1 and CDR2: SQVTM and ANQGSEA. CDR3 length equals 14 residues. The CDR3 spells CSVPAGGWGETQYF. CDR3 in DNA: TGCAGCGTTCCGGCGGGGGGCTGGGGGGAGACCCAGTACTTC.

The rearrangement links TRBV7-2 to TRBJ2-3; 8 nucleotides line up with TRBD1. This CDR3 contains 17 residues. V gave up 1 base and J gave up 2 bases; unmatched junction bases: 8. Germline CDR1 SGHTA, CDR2 FQGNSA. The CDR3 spells CASSLGGTGGPTDTQYF. The CDR3 DNA reads TGTGCCAGCAGCTTAGGCGGAACAGGGGGGCCCACAGATACGCAGTATTTT. Full variable domain (rest looked up from reference TRBV7-2 and TRBJ2-3): GAGVSQSPSNKVTEKGKDVELRCDPISGHTALYWYRQSLGQGLEFLIYFQGNSAPDKSGLPSDRFSAERTGGSVSTLTIQRTQQEDSAVYLCASSLGGTGGPTDTQYFGPGTRLTVL.

In its sample, this clonotype was seen a few times. A junction end diverges from the germline sequence, so it may reflect a read error. This chain uses TRBV11-2 with TRBJ2-5; no clear D gene. Gene TRBJ2-7 matches the end of the DNA better, so the J call may be wrong. The CDR3 is 14 residues long. Germline loops: CDR1 SGHAT, CDR2 FQNNGV. The DNA of the CDR3 is TGTGCCAGCAGCCTAGAAAGTGCGGCCTACGAGCAGTACTTC. Protein: CASSLESAAYEQYF.

The V and J genes are TRBV11-2 and TRBJ1-4, with TRBD1 matching 8 bases. In germline, CDR1 is SGHAT, CDR2 FQNNGV. This CDR3 spans 15 amino acids. V lost 6 bases and J lost 5; bases outside the gene matches: 8. CDR3 sequence reads: CASRLGQGENEKLFF. The CDR3, as DNA: TGTGCCAGCAGACTCGGACAGGGTGAGAATGAAAAACTGTTTTTT. The full variable domain, rest sourced from reference TRBV11-2 and TRBJ1-4, is EAGVAQSPRYKIIEKRQSVAFWCNPISGHATLYWYQQILGQGPKLLIQFQNNGVVDDSQLPKDRFSAERLKGVDSTLKIQPAKLEDSAVYLCASRLGQGENEKLFFGSGTQLSVL.

The chain has TRBV20-1 and TRBJ2-7; 7 bases fit TRBD2. Germline CDR1 is DFQATT and CDR2 is SNEGSKA (reference sequence). The CDR3 loop spans 16 amino acids. V lost 6 bases to trimming and J lost 0 bases; unmatched junction nucleotides: 14. The CDR3 loop is CSAKASGNYSSYEQYF. CDR3 sequence (DNA): TGCAGTGCCAAAGCGAGCGGGAACTATTCCTCCTACGAGCAGTACTTC.

Turning to this clonotype: At one end, the junction sequence differs from germline, possibly due to a read error. J is TRBJ1-2 and V is TRBV20-1, with TRBD1 matching 9 bases. Germline CDR1 reads DFQATT; CDR2 reads SNEGSKA (reference sequence). The CDR3 sequence is 13 residues long. In DNA form, the CDR3 reads TGCAGTGTTCCGAAGGGGACAGGGTACGGCTACATCTTC. It yields the protein CSVPKGTGYGYIF.

J is TRBJ2-6 and V is TRBV19, with 9 bases aligning to TRBD1. The CDR3 loop spans 20 amino acids. V trimming: 2 bases; J trimming: 0 bases; junction bases outside the gene matches: 11. Germline V lookup: CDR1 LNHDA, CDR2 SQIVND (reference sequence). The CDR3 protein is CASSILGWDRASSGANVLTF. CDR3 coding DNA: TGTGCCAGTAGTATATTGGGGTGGGACAGGGCCTCCTCTGGGGCCAACGTCCTGACTTTC.

The chain couples TRBV7-9 to TRBJ2-4, with 12 bases fitting TRBD2. The J call may be faulty, since TRBJ2-7 better matches the DNA end. The CDR3 is 15 amino acids. Germline CDR1 and CDR2: SEHNR and FQNEAQ (reference sequence). The chain's CDR3 is CASSGLAGFVYEQYF. CDR3 in DNA: TGTGCCAGCAGCGGACTAGCGGGGTTTGTCTACGAGCAGTACTTC.

The J gene is TRBJ2-7, the V gene TRBV20-1; D ambiguous. CDR3 length equals 14 residues. Germline values: CDR1 DFQATT, CDR2 SNEGSKA (reference sequence). V was pared by 1 base and J by 0 bases, with 10 bases between. The CDR3 reads CSARALGLSYEQYF. CDR3 bases: TGCAGTGCTAGAGCCCTGGGTCTCTCCTACGAGCAGTACTTC.

For this clonotype: Mismatch with germline at one junction end may stem from a read error. The chain uses TRBV2 and TRBJ2-5, with D possibly TRBD1 on 6 matching bases. The better agreement between TRBJ2-4 and the DNA end casts doubt on the J call. CDR1 and CDR2 (germline): SNHLY, FYNNEI. The CDR3 has 15 amino acids. The DNA of the CDR3 is TGTGCCGGCAGACTCGAGGGGGTGGGCAAAAACATTCAGTACTTC. Protein product: CAGRLEGVGKNIQYF.

This clonotype was observed a single time. The chain joins TRBV13 to TRBJ2-7; D possibly corresponds to TRBD1 (5 bases). Germline V gives CDR1 PRHDT, CDR2 FYEKMQ (reference sequence). The CDR3 contains 14 residues. V dropped 5 bases and J dropped 1 base, with 12 bases sitting between them. DNA for the CDR3: TGTGCCAGCAGCGCGACAGATTTATCCTACGAGCAGTACTTC. This encodes CASSATDLSYEQYF. Full variable domain (remainder filled in from reference TRBV13 and TRBJ2-7): AAGVIQSPRHLIKEKRETATLKCYPIPRHDTVYWYQQGPGQDPQFLISFYEKMQSDKGSIPDRFSAQQFSDYHSELNMSSLELGDSALYFCASSATDLSYEQYFGPGTRLTVT.